Below, 26 T cell receptor beta chains from the same sample are listed, as sequenced in a study of shared clonotypes between healthy human individuals. Generated by immunoSEQ multiplex PCR, the TCRdb table keeps only in-frame clones and is missing some. The sample shows 2 million or so clones, roughly 94% of them seen only once. It was CD45RO-negative cells, positively selected for CCR7, that made up naive CD8 cells, with terminally differentiated effector memory CD45RA+ cells excluded. Material: naive CD8+ T cells sorted from blood. These receptors were taken from a man aged 18 to 35 in good health.

The chain uses TRBV12-5 and TRBJ2-5, with 7 bases aligning to TRBD2. V was clipped by 2 bases and J by 2 bases; unmatched bases: 5. Germline-derived CDR1 and CDR2 are LGHNT and FRNRAP. The CDR3 consists of 15 residues. The CDR3 DNA sequence: TGTGCTAGTGGTTTGTCTAGCGGTCCACAAGAGACCCAGTACTTC. As protein: CASGLSSGPQETQYF.

The chain uses TRBV28 and TRBJ2-1; a weak D match, TRBD2 (7 bases). CDR1 MDHEN and CDR2 SYDVKM come from the germline V gene. This CDR3 region has 16 residues. V was trimmed by 7 bases and J by 4 bases, leaving 20 bases between them. The CDR3 sequence is CASNPIAGATYNEQFF. The CDR3 bases are TGTGCCAGCAACCCCATCGCGGGGGCAACATACAATGAGCAGTTCTTC. Using reference TRBV28 and TRBJ2-1 for the parts outside the CDR3, the full variable domain is DVKVTQSSRYLVKRTGEKVFLECVQDMDHENMFWYRQDPGLGLRLIYFSYDVKMKEKGDIPEGYSVSREKKERFSLILESASTNQTSMYLCASNPIAGATYNEQFFGPGTRLTVL.

This sequence joins TRBV11-3 and TRBJ2-1; tentatively, D is TRBD2 (6 bases). CDR3 length equals 16 residues. Trimming removed 6 bases at V and 0 bases at J, with 15 bases between. Germline V gene data show CDR1 as SGHNT and CDR2 as YENEEA. The CDR3 coding sequence is TGTGCCAGCAGTCCGCGCGGGGCCAGCTCCTACAATGAGCAGTTCTTC. This codes for CASSPRGASSYNEQFF. The full variable domain, in which reference TRBV11-3 and TRBJ2-1 provide the parts outside the CDR3, is EAGVVQSPRYKIIEKKQPVAFWCNPISGHNTLYWYLQNLGQGPELLIRYENEEAVDDSQLPKDRFSAERLKGVDSTLKIQPAELGDSAVYLCASSPRGASSYNEQFFGPGTRLTVL.

The count of this clone is one. The chain joins TRBV28 to TRBJ2-6; D is uncertain. Looked up from germline, CDR1 is MDHEN and CDR2 is SYDVKM. V was clipped by 8 bases and J by 0 bases, with 8 bases between them. This CDR3 spans 14 amino acids. The CDR3: CASGEISGANVLTF. CDR3 bases: TGTGCCAGCGGAGAGATCTCTGGGGCCAACGTCCTGACTTTC.

This rearrangement joins TRBV4-1 to TRBJ2-5; possibly TRBD2 for D (5 bases). Per germline, CDR1 MGHRA and CDR2 YSYEKL. Between the trimmed V and J ends, which lost 4 bases and 3 bases, there was a span of 6 bases. This CDR3 spans 12 amino acids. CDR3 in amino acids: CASSLGEETQYF. In DNA, the CDR3 is TGCGCCAGCAGCCTGGGAGAAGAGACCCAGTACTTC.

This chain joins TRBV7-9 and TRBJ2-3, with TRBD2 identical over 7 bases. This CDR3 has 14 amino acids. CDR1 SEHNR and CDR2 FQNEAQ come from the germline V gene (reference sequence). V shed 5 bases and J 7 bases; nucleotides not matched to a gene: 9. This chain's CDR3 is CASSQRGSTYTQYF. The CDR3 DNA reads TGTGCCAGCAGCCAGCGGGGTAGCACGTATACGCAGTATTTT.

The V and J genes are TRBV11-2 and TRBJ2-1, with 8 bases aligning to TRBD2. Germline loops: CDR1 SGHAT, CDR2 FQNNGV. The J segment lost 10 bases and the V segment lost 4 bases, leaving 12 bases of the junction unmatched. The CDR3 is 15 residues long. The CDR3 nucleotides read TGTGCCAGCAGCTCGAAGGGTCGGAGCGGGGGAGAGCAGTTCTTC. This sequence encodes CASSSKGRSGGEQFF.

This chain uses TRBV11-2 with TRBJ1-1, with D unresolved. CDR1 is SGHAT, CDR2 FQNNGV, per germline. The CDR3 extends over 13 amino acids. V lost 3 bases and J 6 bases, leaving 11 bases between the germline ends. This CDR3 reads CASSFIGPPEAFF. The CDR3 nucleotides read TGTGCCAGCAGCTTCATAGGGCCCCCTGAAGCTTTCTTT. Combining the CDR3 with reference TRBV11-2 and TRBJ1-1 gives the whole variable domain EAGVAQSPRYKIIEKRQSVAFWCNPISGHATLYWYQQILGQGPKLLIQFQNNGVVDDSQLPKDRFSAERLKGVDSTLKIQPAKLEDSAVYLCASSFIGPPEAFFGQGTRLTVV.

The chain links TRBV2 to TRBJ2-7, with a tentative D call TRBD2 (5 bases). The V and J ends lost 7 bases and 2 bases respectively, with 18 bases between them. The CDR3 contains 15 residues. From germline, CDR1 is SNHLY and CDR2 FYNNEI. CDR3 sequence: CASISEAPKPYEQYF. CDR3 coding DNA: TGTGCCAGCATCTCGGAGGCCCCCAAGCCCTACGAGCAGTACTTC.

V is TRBV28 and J is TRBJ1-5, with unresolved D. V lost 6 bases and J lost 5, with 14 bases in between. Germline CDR1 reads MDHEN; CDR2 reads SYDVKM. CDR3 length equals 14 residues. The CDR3 nucleotides read TGTGCCAGCAGGAGGGCCCTAGTAGATCAGCCCCAGCATTTT. This codes for CASRRALVDQPQHF. The full variable domain, completed using reference TRBV28 and TRBJ1-5, is DVKVTQSSRYLVKRTGEKVFLECVQDMDHENMFWYRQDPGLGLRLIYFSYDVKMKEKGDIPEGYSVSREKKERFSLILESASTNQTSMYLCASRRALVDQPQHFGDGTRLSIL.

In DNA form, the CDR3 reads TGTGCCAGCAGTTACAGGGGACGGAACGAGCAGTACTTC. Amino acids: CASSYRGRNEQYF. The gene calls are TRBV2 and TRBJ2-7; 7 bases match TRBD1. Germline-derived CDR1 and CDR2 are SNHLY and FYNNEI. This CDR3 spans 13 amino acids. V shed 5 bases, J shed 5 bases, and the junction held 6 bases outside the gene matches.

A remark on this clone: The sample carries other DNA sequences with the same CDR3. The chain couples TRBV27 to TRBJ1-5; no reliable D call. The CDR3 spans 13 residues. Germline CDR1 and CDR2: MNHEY and SMNVEV (reference sequence). V was shortened by 3 bases and J by 3 bases, with 6 bases between the two germline ends. The CDR3 region is CASSLSTNQPQHF. The DNA for the CDR3 is TGTGCCAGCAGTTTGTCAACCAATCAGCCCCAGCATTTT.

This clone was observed a single time. The V and J genes are TRBV4-3 and TRBJ1-1; D remains ambiguous. Germline loops: CDR1 LGHNA, CDR2 YSLEER. V was clipped by 5 bases and J by 1 base, with 5 bases between them. The CDR3 has 12 residues. The CDR3 nucleotides read TGCGCCAGCAGCTACACGAACACTGAAGCTTTCTTT. Its translation: CASSYTNTEAFF.

The chain couples TRBV15 to TRBJ2-5; D call uncertain. V lost 1 base to trimming and J lost 9 bases, with 12 bases between them. The V gene's germline CDR1 is LNHNV and CDR2 YYDKDF (reference sequence). This CDR3 contains 13 residues. CDR3 region: CATSRGTTGSQYF. The CDR3 nucleotides are TGTGCCACCAGCAGAGGGACGACGGGTTCCCAGTACTTC.

The sample holds one count of this clone. A junction boundary mismatches the germline segment, possibly from a read error. V usage is TRBV15 and J usage is TRBJ2-5, with D perhaps TRBD1 (5 bases). The CDR3 spans 13 residues. CDR1 LNHNV and CDR2 YYDKDF come from the germline V gene (reference sequence). The CDR3 region is CATSRDRAEAQYF. CDR3 nucleotides: TGTGCCACCAGCAGAGACAGGGCAGAGGCCCAGTACTTC.

The chain recombines TRBV6-1 with TRBJ2-7; D is perhaps TRBD1 or TRBD2 (6 bases each). The CDR3 sequence is 15 residues long. V shed 1 base and J shed 4 bases, with 14 bases lying between them. CDR1 and CDR2 (germline): MNHNS, SASEGT. This CDR3 is CASSEDPGAPYEQYF. The CDR3 DNA follows: TGTGCCAGCAGTGAAGACCCGGGGGCGCCGTACGAGCAGTACTTC.

The chain employs TRBV30 and TRBJ2-7; TRBD2 might be the D (5 bases). The CDR3 loop spans 17 amino acids. Germline CDR1 reads GTSNPN; CDR2 reads SVGIG (reference sequence). Trimming left V 1 base short and J 1 base short, with 20 bases between. For the CDR3, the DNA is TGTGCCTGGAGTGACCTGACTTCGGGTAGCGCTTCCTACGAGCAGTACTTC. Encoded protein: CAWSDLTSGSASYEQYF.

The chain is built from TRBV9 and TRBJ1-5; D remains ambiguous. The germline V and J ends were trimmed by 4 bases and 0 bases, with 11 bases remaining between them. CDR1 SGDLS and CDR2 YYNGEE come from the germline V gene. This CDR3 is built from 15 residues. CDR3 coding DNA: TGTGCCAGCAGCTCGGAAGGAAATAGCAATCAGCCCCAGCATTTT. It is translated as CASSSEGNSNQPQHF.

J is TRBJ2-3 and V is TRBV7-6; D is ambiguous. The CDR3 is made up of 15 amino acids. In germline, CDR1 is SGHVS, CDR2 FNYEAQ. The ends were cut back, 5 bases at V and 0 bases at J, with 12 bases in the middle. The CDR3 is CASSPDHASTDTQYF. For the CDR3, the DNA is TGTGCCAGCAGCCCGGACCATGCTAGCACAGATACGCAGTATTTT.

With respect to this clone: It may be a read error: a sequence one base away is much more abundant. J is TRBJ2-7 and V is TRBV5-5; D gene uncertain. The CDR3 extends over 11 amino acids. With 4 bases removed from V and 0 bases from J, the gap between germline ends came to 2 bases. Per germline, CDR1 SGHKS and CDR2 YYEKEE (reference sequence). The CDR3 sequence: CASSDSYEQYF. The CDR3 DNA reads TGTGCCAGCAGCGACTCCTACGAGCAGTACTTC.

On this clone itself: The sample has other DNA sequences that encode this CDR3 too. This chain joins TRBV5-6 and TRBJ1-3; 7 bases map to TRBD1. The CDR3 sequence is 13 residues long. V dropped 5 bases and J dropped 3; count of bases not matched to a gene: 2. The V gene's germline CDR1 is SGHDT and CDR2 YYEEEE. CDR3 protein: CASSGDSGNTIYF. The CDR3 DNA follows: TGTGCCAGCAGTGGGGACAGTGGAAACACCATATATTTT.

The chain employs TRBV4-3 and TRBJ2-2, with 8 nucleotides matching TRBD2. The length of the CDR3 is 18 residues. Germline lookup yields CDR1 LGHNA and CDR2 YSLEER. The junction had 12 bases not matched to a gene; V was cut back by 1 base and J by 5 bases. The CDR3 sequence is CASSQAPTSAEGTGELFF. The CDR3 DNA reads TGCGCCAGCAGCCAAGCCCCGACTAGCGCAGAGGGAACCGGGGAGCTGTTTTTT.

CDR3 sequence reads: CASSHPTMPGQRSYEQYF. As DNA, the CDR3 is TGCGCCAGCAGTCACCCAACTATGCCGGGACAGAGATCCTACGAGCAGTACTTC. V gene TRBV23-1 combines with J gene TRBJ2-7; 7 bases fit TRBD1. TRBV23-1 belongs to the ORF category, with a function that is uncertain. The CDR3 has 18 residues. V shed 3 bases and J 1 base; nucleotides not matched to a gene: 15.

The chain links TRBV6-5 to TRBJ1-2; D remains unclear. The V gene lost 5 bases and the J gene lost 2 bases, with 9 bases spanning the gap. Germline V gene data show CDR1 as MNHEY and CDR2 as SVGAGI. The CDR3 spans 13 residues. CDR3 nucleotides: TGTGCCAGCAGTCCCGGACGGAACTATGGCTACACCTTC. Its protein is CASSPGRNYGYTF.

The gene calls are TRBV5-8 and TRBJ2-2; no definite D call. Germline V CDR1 and CDR2: SGHTS, YDEGEE. The CDR3 consists of 11 residues. Trimming removed 5 bases at V and 9 bases at J, with 8 bases between. In DNA, the CDR3 is TGTGCCAGCAGTCTCGCCCGGGAGCTGTTTTTT. It codes for CASSLARELFF. Variable domain in full (rest from reference TRBV5-8 and TRBJ2-2): EAGVTQSPTHLIKTRGQQATLRCSPISGHTSVYWYQQALGLGLQFLLWYDEGEERNRGNFPPRFSGRQFPNYSSELNVNALELEDSALYLCASSLARELFFGEGSRLTVL.

V usage is TRBV11-2 and J usage is TRBJ2-5; 11 bases agree with TRBD2. The germline V gene has CDR1 SGHAT and CDR2 FQNNGV. With V trimmed by 2 bases and J by 7 bases, 9 bases remained unmatched. This CDR3 contains 16 residues. The CDR3 spells CASSLIAGGEEGTQYF. The CDR3, as DNA: TGTGCCAGCAGCTTAATAGCGGGAGGGGAGGAAGGGACCCAGTACTTC.